This T cell receptor (beta chain) was sequenced during a study of T-cell memory formation after mild COVID-19. Study at large: TCR clusters were mostly confined to one donor each. Study-level points and caveats: Proof of SARS-CoV-2 specificity was absent for the second-wave clones that crested on day 37. Memory cells collected pre-infection included some clones that later responded, suggesting cross-reactive memory joined. Clones which contracted sat mainly in CM and EM if CD4+, and in EMRA if CD8+.

In TCRdb, the 5' RACE reads were re-called with MiXCR into one record per CDR3 protein. Of roughly 160,000 distinct CDR3 sequences in the sample, roughly 12% were seen once. Note on this clonotype: The antigen is undetermined.

The length of the CDR3 is 15 residues. Looked up from germline, CDR1 is LGHNA and CDR2 is YSLEER. V lost 2 bases to trimming and J lost 6 bases, with 16 bases between them. The chain employs TRBV4-3 and TRBJ1-1; D unclear. Sequencing used PBMCs or a T cell subset sorted from them (not recorded which). The clonotype comes from a man aged 18 to 35 who had mild COVID-19 (a few samples of this study predate the infection). Cell type and time point are not known. CDR3 loop: CASSQSLEEGSEAFF. The CDR3 region has the DNA TGCGCCAGCAGCCAAAGTTTAGAAGAGGGTTCTGAAGCTTTCTTT.